Below, 4 T cell receptor beta chains from the same sample are listed, as sequenced in a study of OX40 agonist ivuxolimab in advanced cancers. Here immunoSEQ multiplex PCR was the method, and the copy in TCRdb shows in-frame clones only, minus some. The data contain 50,000 to 55,000 clones, approximately 80% of them singletons. This material consisted of CD4+ or CD8+ T cells sorted from blood, taken in a trial of the OX40 agonist ivuxolimab. Receptors were obtained from an adult with an advanced solid tumor such as melanoma, head and neck, liver or kidney cancer.

This clone was counted a single time. The gene calls are TRBV15 and TRBJ1-5, with TRBD1 as a possible D gene (6 bases). The CDR3 loop spans 13 amino acids. The V gene's germline CDR1 is LNHNV and CDR2 YYDKDF (reference sequence). The V end was cut by 5 bases, the J end by 6 bases, with 11 bases between. CDR3 bases: TGTGCCACCAGCGGGGGGGCCGGTCAGCCCCAGCATTTT. It is translated as CATSGGAGQPQHF.

This chain joins TRBV5-4 and TRBJ2-1, with 9 bases fitting TRBD1. Germline V gene lookup returns CDR1 SGHNT and CDR2 YYREEE (reference sequence). CDR3 length: 15 residues. V lost 4 bases, J lost 7 bases, and 9 bases stayed unmatched. In DNA form, the CDR3 reads TGTGCCAGCAGCGTGGGAACAGGGGGCGGGAATGAGCAGTTCTTC. Amino acids: CASSVGTGGGNEQFF. Drawing the rest from reference TRBV5-4 and TRBJ2-1, the complete variable domain is ETGVTQSPTHLIKTRGQQVTLRCSSQSGHNTVSWYQQALGQGPQFIFQYYREEENGRGNFPPRFSGLQFPNYSSELNVNALELDDSALYLCASSVGTGGGNEQFFGPGTRLTVL.

The chain uses TRBV18 and TRBJ1-2, with a weak D call TRBD1 (5 bases). The V end was cut by 2 bases, the J end by 2 bases, with 9 bases between. In germline, CDR1 is KGHSH, CDR2 LQKENI. The CDR3 length is 14 residues. The CDR3 region is CASSPDRENYGYTF. DNA of the CDR3: TGTGCCAGCTCACCAGACAGAGAGAACTATGGCTACACCTTC.

As DNA, the CDR3 is TGTGCCAGCAGTAACAGGGGGGTGAGGGAGCAGTTCTTC. Its translation: CASSNRGVREQFF. This chain joins TRBV6-6 and TRBJ2-1; 8 nucleotides match TRBD1. The CDR3 is 13 residues long. The germline gives CDR1 MNHNY, CDR2 SVGAGI (reference sequence). V dropped 5 bases and J dropped 10; count of bases not matched to a gene: 7.